Each of the 6 T cell receptor beta chains below was sequenced from the same sample in a study of blood T cell repertoires in COVID-19 (dated by TCRdb to the early 2020s). The method behind the library was the immunoSEQ multiplex PCR assay. TCRdb took over this immuneACCESS table, retaining in-frame rearrangements with V and J assigned. Such tables are incomplete; in checked studies, under half of the missing clones stem from an unresolved V gene, and the remainder is unexplained. The sample data list about 270,000 clones, and more than 80% of these were observed just once. Of the sample, approximately 4% is held by the ten largest clones. Sequences were obtained from PBMCs or T cells enriched from blood (not recorded which). The receptors derive from a woman in her 30s with acute COVID-19.

This chain connects TRBV4-2 to TRBJ2-1, with a tentative D call TRBD2 (6 bases). Trimming stripped 0 bases from V and 1 base from J, with 13 bases between. The germline V gene has CDR1 LGHNA and CDR2 YNFKEQ. The CDR3 totals 17 residues. CDR3 amino acids: CASSQDFSSGSYNEQFF. The DNA for the CDR3 is TGTGCCAGCAGCCAAGATTTTAGTAGCGGATCCTACAATGAGCAGTTCTTC.

The CDR3 loop is CASSYSTGFGELFF. DNA for the CDR3: TGCGCCAGCAGCTACTCGACAGGGTTCGGGGAGCTGTTTTTT. The V and J genes are TRBV5-1 and TRBJ2-2; 7 bases line up with TRBD1. Germline V gene data show CDR1 as SGHRS and CDR2 as YFSETQ. The V segment lost 3 bases and the J segment 7 bases; nucleotides outside the gene matches: 6. CDR3 length: 14 amino acids.

The gene calls are TRBV19 and TRBJ1-4; 7 bases match TRBD1. The CDR3 has 14 residues. J was trimmed by 7 bases and V by 3 bases; bases with no gene match: 5. Germline lookup yields CDR1 LNHDA and CDR2 SQIVND (reference sequence). The CDR3 region is CASSIAGGSEKLFF. Written as DNA, the CDR3 is TGTGCCAGTAGTATTGCAGGGGGAAGTGAAAAACTGTTTTTT.

The V call is TRBV28, the J call TRBJ2-4; 14 nucleotides match TRBD2. This CDR3 is built from 15 residues. Germline CDR1 reads MDHEN; CDR2 reads SYDVKM. The J segment lost 7 bases and the V segment lost 8 bases, leaving 7 bases of the junction unmatched. As DNA, the CDR3 is TGTGCCAGCGCGGGACTAGCGGGAGTGGCGAACATTCAGTACTTC. Translation gives CASAGLAGVANIQYF.

The chain uses TRBV2 and TRBJ2-2; TRBD2 matches 7 bases. The CDR3 is 16 residues long. The V segment lost 3 bases and the J segment 7 bases; nucleotides outside the gene matches: 11. The germline V gene encodes CDR1 SNHLY and CDR2 FYNNEI. In DNA, the CDR3 is TGTGCCAGCAGTGACTTTTGGGAGGGCCTTGGCGGGGAGCTGTTTTTT. It specifies CASSDFWEGLGGELFF.

This rearrangement joins TRBV11-2 to TRBJ1-2; no firm D call. The germline V gene encodes CDR1 SGHAT and CDR2 FQNNGV. The CDR3 runs to 16 residues. Trimming took 3 bases from V and 7 from J, leaving 21 bases between them. CDR3 sequence (DNA): TGTGCCAGCAGCTTCCAGGTGGCGAATTCTATATCTGGCTACACCTTC. Translating it yields CASSFQVANSISGYTF. The whole variable domain, filled in from reference TRBV11-2 and TRBJ1-2, reads EAGVAQSPRYKIIEKRQSVAFWCNPISGHATLYWYQQILGQGPKLLIQFQNNGVVDDSQLPKDRFSAERLKGVDSTLKIQPAKLEDSAVYLCASSFQVANSISGYTFGSGTRLTVV.